The clone carrying this TCR beta chain was counted a few times. Germline V lookup: CDR1 MNHEY, CDR2 SVGEGT. V shed 10 bases, J shed 1 base, and the junction held 8 bases outside the gene matches. The CDR3 loop spans 15 amino acids. Total RNA was isolated from each sample in quantities of at least 5 micrograms. Next came a second PCR, run for about 7 to 12 cycles, which used a sample-barcoded 5' primer along with a J-beta primer mix. Via MiXCR, TCRdb re-called the 5' RACE reads, giving one row per CDR3 protein. The sample consists of 800,000 to 950,000 distinct CDR3 sequences, about 27% of them appearing once. These data are taken from a study of blood T cells in healthy people across ages. These data also featured in a second study, about T cells of mothers and their children.

The sequenced material came from blood. The sequence was collected from a woman aged 40 to 50 in good health. V and J are TRBV6-2 or TRBV6-3 and TRBJ1-5; 9 bases are shared with TRBD1. The CDR3 loop reads CATYVTGGSNQPQHF. CDR3 nucleotides: TGTGCCACCTACGTGACAGGGGGAAGCAATCAGCCCCAGCATTTT.